Below, 20 T cell receptor beta chains from the same sample are listed, as sequenced in a study of shared clonotypes between healthy human individuals. Repertoires were generated with immunoSEQ multiplex PCR, while TCRdb's copy carries only in-frame clones and drops some. The table shows approximately 810,000 clones, with 80% to 95% occurring only once. Terminally differentiated effector memory CD45RA+ cells were left out of the naive CD8 fraction, which was CD45RO-negative and positively selected for CCR7. The sequencing input was naive CD8+ T cells sorted from blood. The receptors originated from a man aged 25 to 40 in good health.

The rearrangement joins TRBV27 to TRBJ2-7, with 10 nucleotides matching TRBD1. The CDR3 loop spans 16 amino acids. Losses at the gene ends were 5 bases for V and 2 bases for J; bases not matched to a gene: 9. Germline values: CDR1 MNHEY, CDR2 SMNVEV (reference sequence). The CDR3 sequence is CASSRHRDRGTYEQYF. CDR3 nucleotides: TGTGCCAGCAGTCGCCACCGGGACAGGGGTACCTACGAGCAGTACTTC.

The genes are TRBV4-1 and TRBJ2-1; D remains ambiguous. Deletions cut 4 bases from V and 3 bases from J, with 19 bases between. The CDR3 covers 17 residues. Germline V gene sequence: CDR1 MGHRA, CDR2 YSYEKL. The chain's CDR3 is CASSPYPDSPSYNEQFF. The CDR3 DNA reads as TGCGCCAGCAGCCCGTACCCTGACTCGCCGAGCTACAATGAGCAGTTCTTC.

For this clone: This CDR3 is also generated by other DNA sequences in the sample. This sequence joins TRBV7-9 and TRBJ2-5; 7 bases are shared with TRBD1. Germline V gene sequence: CDR1 SEHNR, CDR2 FQNEAQ (reference sequence). The CDR3 loop spans 14 amino acids. The ends lost 1 base at V and 1 base at J; junction bases unmatched: 0. DNA of the CDR3: TGTGCCAGCAGCTTAGAGGGGGCCCAAGAGACCCAGTACTTC. This encodes CASSLEGAQETQYF.

V is TRBV6-5 and J is TRBJ1-1; D perhaps matches TRBD1 (5 bases). Trimming cost V 4 bases and J 0 bases, with 9 bases left between them. Germline-derived CDR1 and CDR2 are MNHEY and SVGAGI. The CDR3 totals 14 residues. The CDR3 protein is CASSFSGLNTEAFF. The CDR3 DNA is TGTGCCAGCAGTTTTTCAGGGCTGAACACTGAAGCTTTCTTT.

CDR3 sequence reads: CASSNQGTGGAEEQYF. CDR3 DNA: TGTGCCAGCAGCAACCAGGGGACAGGGGGCGCGGAGGAGCAGTACTTC. The gene calls are TRBV11-2 and TRBJ2-7; TRBD1 aligns across 12 bases. The CDR3 runs 16 residues. Germline V gene sequence: CDR1 SGHAT, CDR2 FQNNGV. J gave up 7 bases and V 5 bases, and 12 bases lay outside the gene matches.

Remarks on this clone: Within the sample, other DNA sequences also encode this same CDR3. The chain links TRBV28 to TRBJ2-7, with D hard to call. The CDR3 sequence is 11 residues long. Germline V gene lookup returns CDR1 MDHEN and CDR2 SYDVKM. The germline V and J ends were trimmed by 3 bases and 3 bases, with 3 bases remaining between them. The CDR3 protein is CASSLGYEQYF. CDR3 sequence (DNA): TGTGCCAGCAGTTTGGGCTACGAGCAGTACTTC.

The CDR3 region has the DNA TGTGCCATCAGTGAGTCGGAGAGCTCCTACAATGAGCAGTTCTTC. Residues: CAISESESSYNEQFF. The chain uses TRBV10-3 and TRBJ2-1; D remains ambiguous. This CDR3 region has 15 residues. V was pared by 0 bases and J by 0 bases, with 6 bases between. Germline V gene sequence: CDR1 ENHRY, CDR2 SYGVKD.

This chain links TRBV28 with TRBJ2-7; TRBD1 might be the D (5 bases). Trimming left V 7 bases short and J 5 bases short, with 15 bases between. The germline CDR1 and CDR2 sequences are MDHEN and SYDVKM. The CDR3 contains 13 residues. The CDR3 coding sequence is TGTGCCAGCACCCTCAGTCAGGGTGACGAGCAGTACTTC. It encodes CASTLSQGDEQYF.

The chain recombines TRBV27 with TRBJ2-7; possibly TRBD1 or TRBD2 for D (5 bases each). Germline values: CDR1 MNHEY, CDR2 SMNVEV (reference sequence). V was trimmed by 2 bases and J by 0 bases, leaving 8 bases between them. The CDR3 has 14 residues. CDR3 in DNA: TGTGCCAGCAGTTTAGGGGACCACTCCTACGAGCAGTACTTC. This codes for CASSLGDHSYEQYF.

V usage is TRBV2 and J usage is TRBJ2-7; D perhaps matches TRBD2 (5 bases). The germline gives CDR1 SNHLY, CDR2 FYNNEI. CDR3 size: 12 residues. V lost 7 bases, J lost 9 bases, and 16 bases lay in between. For the CDR3, the DNA is TGTGCCAGCACTGGGCAGGCCGAGGGGCAGTACTTC. The encoded protein is CASTGQAEGQYF.

The chain carries TRBV4-3 and TRBJ1-2; D might be TRBD1 (5 bases). Trimming removed 0 bases from V and 8 bases from J, with 16 bases in between. This CDR3 spans 15 amino acids. Germline V lookup: CDR1 LGHNA, CDR2 YSLEER. CDR3 amino acids: CASSQEVTQGRGYTF. DNA for the CDR3: TGCGCCAGCAGCCAAGAAGTTACTCAGGGAAGGGGCTACACCTTC.

This chain joins TRBV4-1 and TRBJ2-2; 9 bases are a match to TRBD2. The CDR3 is 16 amino acids. The ends lost 4 bases at V and 6 bases at J; junction bases unmatched: 9. Germline V gene data show CDR1 as MGHRA and CDR2 as YSYEKL. CDR3 bases: TGCGCCAGCAGCCGGGTAGGACTAGCGCCGTCCGGGGAGCTGTTTTTT. This gives the protein CASSRVGLAPSGELFF.

The chain recombines TRBV28 with TRBJ2-3; D is undetermined. V was trimmed by 1 base and J by 6 bases, leaving 5 bases between them. Germline assignment: CDR1 MDHEN and CDR2 SYDVKM. The CDR3 consists of 12 residues. CDR3 residues: CASSLLWDTQYF. For the CDR3, the DNA is TGTGCCAGCAGTTTATTGTGGGATACGCAGTATTTT.

The chain couples TRBV4-3 to TRBJ2-1, with TRBD1 matching over 7 bases. CDR3 length equals 13 residues. Germline CDR1 is LGHNA and CDR2 is YSLEER. With V trimmed by 5 bases and J by 7 bases, 5 bases remained unmatched. The CDR3 is CASSEGRGNEQFF. The CDR3 DNA reads TGCGCCAGCAGCGAAGGCAGGGGGAATGAGCAGTTCTTC.

The gene calls are TRBV9 and TRBJ2-2; D is perhaps TRBD1 (5 bases). Deletions cut 4 bases from V and 0 bases from J, with 10 bases between. There are 15 residues in the CDR3. Germline V CDR1 and CDR2: SGDLS, YYNGEE. The CDR3 DNA sequence: TGTGCCAGCAGCAGGACAACCTCGAACACCGGGGAGCTGTTTTTT. Translating it yields CASSRTTSNTGELFF. The complete variable domain, with remaining parts taken from reference TRBV9 and TRBJ2-2, reads DSGVTQTPKHLITATGQRVTLRCSPRSGDLSVYWYQQSLDQGLQFLIQYYNGEERAKGNILERFSAQQFPDLHSELNLSSLELGDSALYFCASSRTTSNTGELFFGEGSRLTVL.

This chain joins TRBV28 and TRBJ2-5, with a tentative D call TRBD2 (5 bases). V shed 3 bases and J shed 1 base, with 12 bases lying between them. There are 15 residues in the CDR3. Germline V gives CDR1 MDHEN, CDR2 SYDVKM. The chain's CDR3 is CASSFAIGSQETQYF. As DNA, the CDR3 is TGTGCCAGCAGTTTTGCAATAGGGAGCCAAGAGACCCAGTACTTC. Variable domain in full (rest from reference TRBV28 and TRBJ2-5): DVKVTQSSRYLVKRTGEKVFLECVQDMDHENMFWYRQDPGLGLRLIYFSYDVKMKEKGDIPEGYSVSREKKERFSLILESASTNQTSMYLCASSFAIGSQETQYFGPGTRLLVL.

This clone was seen just once. V gene TRBV6-4 combines with J gene TRBJ2-1, with D perhaps TRBD2 (5 bases). Germline V gene data show CDR1 as MRHNA and CDR2 as SNTAGT. Trimming took 0 bases from V and 8 from J, leaving 8 bases between them. CDR3 length: 13 residues. The CDR3 region is CASSDSIAHEQFF. The CDR3 coding sequence is TGTGCCAGCAGTGACTCGATAGCGCATGAGCAGTTCTTC.

The chain recombines TRBV19 with TRBJ1-5, with TRBD1 as a possible D gene (5 bases). Trimming pared 3 bases from V and 5 bases from J, leaving 14 bases between. Germline loops: CDR1 LNHDA, CDR2 SQIVND (reference sequence). This CDR3 comprises 15 residues. In DNA, the CDR3 is TGTGCCAGTAGTATTGTTCCAGGGAGAGATCAGCCCCAGCATTTT. Translating gives CASSIVPGRDQPQHF.

This chain connects TRBV6-1 to TRBJ1-1; no definite D call. The CDR3 totals 13 residues. Deletions cut 3 bases from V and 1 base from J, with 6 bases between. Germline CDR1 and CDR2: MNHNS and SASEGT. The CDR3, as DNA: TGTGCCAGCAGTGAGAGCCCGAACACTGAAGCTTTCTTT. Protein: CASSESPNTEAFF.

The chain employs TRBV29-1 and TRBJ2-1, with D unresolved. CDR3 length: 15 amino acids. Looked up from germline, CDR1 is SQVTM and CDR2 is ANQGSEA. Trimming took 4 bases from V and 2 from J, leaving 15 bases between them. The DNA for the CDR3 is TGCAGCGTTGTCCCCCGCGAGTCCACCTACAATGAGCAGTTCTTC. It specifies CSVVPRESTYNEQFF.